Following are 5 T cell receptor beta chains from one sample sequenced in a study of blood T cell repertoires in COVID-19. Data came from immunoSEQ multiplex PCR; TCRdb stores just in-frame clones and leaves some out. The table includes around 64,000 clones, 86% detected once. Input material: peripheral blood. These receptor sequences come from a man under 40 with acute or convalescent COVID-19.

V gene TRBV27 combines with J gene TRBJ2-4; TRBD1 might be the D (5 bases). V gave up 4 bases and J gave up 5 bases, with 21 bases separating them. This CDR3 contains 17 residues. Germline values: CDR1 MNHEY, CDR2 SMNVEV (reference sequence). The CDR3 region has the DNA TGTGCCAGCAGTTCCCTGTCAGGGTGGGGTGGGGAAAACATTCAGTACTTC. This encodes CASSSLSGWGGENIQYF.

The genes are TRBV19 and TRBJ2-1, with 8 bases fitting TRBD1. The V gene end was trimmed by 4 bases and the J gene end by 6 bases; junction bases not matched to a gene: 2. Looked up from germline, CDR1 is LNHDA and CDR2 is SQIVND (reference sequence). The CDR3 spans 13 residues. This CDR3 reads CASSTQGGNEQFF. CDR3 sequence (DNA): TGTGCCAGTAGTACACAGGGGGGCAATGAGCAGTTCTTC.

The rearrangement links TRBV6-1 to TRBJ2-7, with a tentative D call TRBD2 (6 bases). The germline V and J ends were trimmed by 2 bases and 5 bases, with 28 bases remaining between them. This CDR3 has 19 amino acids. Germline CDR1 MNHNS, CDR2 SASEGT. This CDR3 reads CASSETLTGPGSPAHEQYV. The CDR3 nucleotides are TGTGCCAGCAGTGAAACCCTAACCGGACCCGGGAGCCCAGCCCACGAGCAGTACGTC.

The V gene is TRBV7-2, the J gene TRBJ2-7; maybe TRBD2 (6 bases). The CDR3 has 13 amino acids. In germline, CDR1 is SGHTA, CDR2 FQGNSA. Trimming removed 2 bases at V and 5 bases at J, with 10 bases between. Here the CDR3 reads CASSLRRRDEQYF. In DNA, the CDR3 is TGTGCCAGCAGCTTACGCAGGAGGGACGAGCAGTACTTC.

J is TRBJ1-6 and V is TRBV3-1 (or the pseudogene TRBV3-2); D uncertain. Between the trimmed V and J ends, which lost 5 bases and 8 bases, there was a span of 10 bases. This CDR3 is 13 amino acids long. The V gene's germline CDR1 is LGHDT and CDR2 YNNKEL (reference sequence). CDR3 bases: TGTGCCAGCAGCTCCCGGGGAGATTCACCCCTCCACTTT. It specifies CASSSRGDSPLHF.